This TCR beta chain was recovered during a study of cytomegalovirus exposure and HLA in healthy donors (dated by TCRdb to between 2016 and 2019). Turning to the overall study: An earlier analysis of several hundred of the donors reported 250 to 350 Gb of sequence data and 95 million to 140 million unique TCR beta sequences obtained from about 180 million T cells. Around 300 gigabases of sequencing data and tens of millions of unique TCR sequences were included in an early release covering several hundred HLA-typed donors. Of the 350 to 450 genotyped donors, about 80% fell in the genetic ancestry cluster associated with self-reported Caucasian donors. The study aimed to test whether signatures of past pathogen exposure could be identified by cataloging public T cell receptors. The study profiled the T cell repertoires of fewer than 850 subjects by immunosequencing and related them to cytomegalovirus serostatus. In addition to the first cohort of 666 subjects, a separate validation cohort of 130 or so different subjects was used. To predict cytomegalovirus infection status, the study combined high-throughput TCR immunosequencing, statistical association of individual TCRs with disease status, and machine learning. In a later analysis, previously published TCR beta repertoires from fewer than 750 donors were re-analyzed and high-resolution HLA genotyping was added so that TCR occurrence patterns could be studied. The later analysis used no new phenotypic data to find candidate immune exposures, relying instead on TCR beta sequences and their occurrence across donors. In an earlier analysis of roughly 580 of the donors, high-throughput TCR beta sequencing was used to judge whether each TCR beta V gene segment behaved as functional or pseudogenic. Alongside the repertoire data, information on donor age, sex, ethnicity and CMV serostatus was compiled. A later genetic analysis used genome-wide SNP genotypes for about 65% of the roughly 670 donors, treating that subset as a discovery cohort. All discovery cohort repertoires had been generated on a single sequencing platform. HLA typing covered class I and class II loci at four-digit resolution. The number of typed donors differed by locus: about 620-630 for A, B, C, DRB1 and DQB1; approximately 540 for DQA1; approximately 610 for DPA1; and 400 to 480 for DPB1. A few DR-DQ haplotypes were treated as single units for association and clustering because of strong linkage in the cohort. Across some 400 genotyped donors of the cohort, an average of about 240,000 unique TCR beta nucleotide sequences per donor were sequenced, and roughly 18% of those sequences were non-productive. Beyond this particular receptor, the publication reports: A later analysis found that TCR association rates varied across HLA loci, with DRB1 alleles showing the most associated TCRs and HLA-C alleles the fewest. In the study, about 150 TCR beta chains were listed as associated with cytomegalovirus. A few of the identified cytomegalovirus-associated TCR beta chains were confirmed in vitro to be specific for cytomegalovirus antigens. The earlier analysis of nearly 600 of the donors excluded fewer than 20 rarely observed V segments, including chromosome 9 orphons, because counts were too low. Most TCR sequences were observed very rarely across donors, whereas some public TCRs were present in many individuals. Most CMV-associated TCR beta chains appeared to be HLA-restricted in a later analysis, and the HLA associations seemed to be driven largely by CMV exposure. The authors suggested that the approach could potentially be extended to other disease states and immunological phenotypes. Correlated functional status among segregating V segments might be attributable to linkage disequilibrium, but an unknown experimental factor could not be ruled out. In this cohort, only TCR beta chains were sequenced, and detectable features were limited by the absence of alpha or paired-chain data. The sequencing pipeline was judged likely to have produced a cluster of highly shared sequence variants as a technical artifact. Some IMGT-functional V segments, including TRBV6-2 and TRBV6-3, could not be told apart with the 87-base-pair reads, so those segments were excluded. V-gene and J-gene trimming of TCR beta chains was associated with a missense DCLRE1C variant in a later genetic analysis, and the association was replicated in an independent cohort. Immune exposure information for the cohort was limited to CMV serostatus. In both the original and validation cohorts, the classifier was reported to diagnose cytomegalovirus status with high specificity and sensitivity. Because HLA typing was missing for some donors at each locus, association tests included only the typed subset. According to a later genetic analysis, donors in an Asian-associated ancestry cluster had fewer N-insertions in productive TCRs than the approximately 690-donor mean. Several of the top co-occurrence clusters appeared to be linked to parvovirus B19, influenza, CMV and Epstein-Barr virus, according to a later analysis. A further reported finding was that TCR beta sequences accurately predicted the HLA-A and HLA-B alleles for most subjects in the first cohort. Specific HLA alleles were associated with about 17,000 TCR beta sequences at a false discovery rate of 0.05 in a later analysis. Compared with equally common non-associated chains, HLA-associated TCR beta chains in a later analysis were more clonally expanded and had lower generation probabilities. In an earlier analysis of some 550 of the donors, most TCR beta V segments were observed in productive rearrangements about 90% or about 30% of the time, broadly matching IMGT annotations. When HLA alleles, especially DR and DQ, strongly co-occurred, TCR associations were difficult to assign to individual alleles. Presence/absence analyses assumed roughly uniform sequencing depth across donors, an assumption that may not hold.

V is reduced by 2 bases and J by 0 bases, leaving a spacing of 11 bases between them. Counted from cysteine to phenylalanine, this CDR3 has 16 amino acids. Here the CDR3 DNA is all that survives: 48 bases in frame from base 1. From the germline V gene, CDR1 is MRHNA and CDR2 is SNTAGT. The cohort consisted of 650 to 850 healthy bone marrow donors. At the time of sampling, all cohort members were nominally healthy, though unrecorded immune exposures were likely present. The donor tested CMV seropositive, placing the donor among the 290 or so seropositive members of the cohort. Each donor provided a peripheral blood sample, and peripheral blood mononuclear cells were used for TCR beta sequencing. Genomic DNA was extracted from the blood cell samples with the Qiagen DNeasy Blood Extraction Kit. The library was produced with the immunoSEQ multiplex PCR assay. The multiplex PCR relied on a mix of 60 forward primers for TCR Vbeta segments and 13 reverse primers for TCR Jbeta segments. The CDR3 region of rearranged TCR beta genes was amplified from genomic DNA with a multiplex PCR assay. The Illumina HiSeq System was used to sequence the amplified TCR beta libraries as 87-base-pair reads. As for the original processing: A later analysis tallied roughly 80 million unique TCR beta chains across the 660 or so repertoires, and some 10 million of those chains were shared by two or more donors. Raw reads were error-corrected and collapsed into unique sequences by a nearest-neighbor algorithm in which closely related sequences were merged to remove PCR and sequencing errors. V, D and J gene segments were assigned by aligning CDR3 sequences to IMGT reference sequences. For a sequence to be retained, at least a six-nucleotide match to both a V gene segment and a J gene segment was required. Rearrangements were called productive when the CDR3 lacked stop codons and stayed in frame with V and J; all others were non-productive. Following IMGT convention, CDR3 was defined as the stretch from the second conserved V-encoded cysteine up to the conserved J-encoded phenylalanine. In an earlier analysis of around 600 of the donors, sequences lacking an unambiguous match to a single V gene segment were excluded. In an earlier analysis of around 600 of the donors, V segments were called functional above 56.7% productive rearrangements and were called segregating when the between-donor standard deviation exceeded 5%. To diagnose cytomegalovirus status from the catalog of TCR beta chain sequences, a statistical classification framework was built. V and J gene assignment, in a later analysis, came from comparing TCR nucleotide sequences with IMGT/GENE-DB human TR gene sequences. A later analysis assigned CDR3 sequences and most-parsimonious VDJ recombination scenarios with the TCRdist pipeline. In a later analysis, each TCR beta chain was defined by its CDR3 amino acid sequence together with its V-gene family, and reads lacking a unique V-gene family were excluded. To address suspected cross-contamination and a sequencing artifact, a later analysis removed roughly 580 highly shared, low-generation-probability nucleotide sequences. In a later analysis, a clonal expansion index for each public chain was calculated from normalized within-repertoire ranks of inferred template counts. Generation probabilities in a later analysis came from a VDJ recombination model fitted to out-of-frame rearrangements, and those results were checked against IGoR. Hypergeometric tests were used in a later analysis to score TCR-TCR, TCR-HLA and TCR-CMV co-occurrence, with a repertoire-size bias correction applied to the TCR pairs. In a later analysis, false discovery rates were estimated by permuting HLA or CMV assignments 20 times. In a later analysis, co-occurring TCRs were grouped with DBSCAN, and TCRdist sequence similarity was added when clustering was performed within HLA-allele-positive subsets. Co-occurrence clustering excluded repertoires with fewer than 30,000 or more than 120,000 public chains, plus five with anomalous nucleotide sharing. TCRdb retrieved this table from immuneACCESS and kept in-frame rearrangements only. Not all clones are present; in checked studies, unresolved V genes account for under half, and no reason is known for the remainder. Clone size and V and J calls were adopted from that table, with D and trimming inferred from the DNA. The sample includes about 110,000 clones, with 79% observed a single time. The ten largest clonotypes hold 5% to 8% of the sample.

On this clone: Its cognate antigen has yet to be identified. No much larger clone is present one base from it, and per-base qualities are unavailable.

The sample taken for sequencing was PBMCs. The rearrangement joined TRBV6-4 to TRBJ2-4, and the D gene may be TRBD2, 5 bases matching. This TCR was sampled from a young man in good health and CMV-seropositive. Here is the DNA: TGTGCCAGCAGTGACCAGCGGAGTTTAGCCAAAAACATTCAGTACTTC. This yields the protein CASSDQRSLAKNIQYF.